The 30 T cell receptor beta chains below come from one sample, sequenced in a study of early T cells in non-severe SARS-CoV-2 infection. MiXCR was run by TCRdb on the 5' RACE reads, yielding one entry per CDR3 protein. The sample lists about 80,000 distinct CDR3 sequences, 5.5% to 7.5% occurring once. What was sequenced was whole blood. These TCRs come from an adult who was a healthcare worker with PCR-confirmed SARS-CoV-2 infection or an uninfected control (not recorded which).

This chain links TRBV28 with TRBJ2-7; 10 nucleotides agree with TRBD2. The CDR3 is 14 amino acids. V shed 5 bases, J shed 5 bases, and the junction held 6 bases outside the gene matches. The germline CDR1 and CDR2 sequences are MDHEN and SYDVKM. In DNA form, the CDR3 reads TGTGCCAGCAGTGGACTAGCGGTCGGACACGAGCAGTACTTC. Encoded protein: CASSGLAVGHEQYF.

This clonotype showed up just once. This may be a read error: a much more frequent sequence differs by one nucleotide. The chain joins TRBV4-2 to TRBJ2-2, with a weak D call TRBD2 (5 bases). The CDR3 runs to 14 residues. Germline values: CDR1 LGHNA, CDR2 YNFKEQ. The CDR3 DNA reads TGTGCCAGCAGTATCAGTTCGAACACCGGGGAGCTGCTTTTT. Its translation is CASSISSNTGELLF.

This rearrangement joins TRBV18 to TRBJ2-1; 11 bases align to TRBD1. Unmatched junction bases numbered 6, after V lost 4 bases and J lost 1 base. Germline-derived CDR1 and CDR2 are KGHSH and LQKENI. The CDR3 extends over 17 amino acids. The CDR3 spells CASSRLGQGVSYNEQFF. The CDR3 coding sequence is TGTGCCAGCTCACGACTGGGACAGGGGGTATCCTACAATGAGCAGTTCTTC.

This clonotype was recorded at least ten times. The V call is TRBV6-1, the J call TRBJ2-7; 8 bases line up with TRBD2. The CDR3 runs to 14 residues. J gave up 6 bases and V 5 bases, and 9 bases lay outside the gene matches. Germline V gives CDR1 MNHNS, CDR2 SASEGT. The CDR3 nucleotides are TGTGCCAGCAGTCTCCAGCGGGAGAAAGGCGAGCAGTACTTC. It specifies CASSLQREKGEQYF.

The chain joins TRBV12-3 or TRBV12-4 to TRBJ2-2; TRBD2 agrees at 12 bases. V lost 6 bases and J lost 5; bases outside the gene matches: 1. This CDR3 contains 14 residues. Written as DNA, the CDR3 is TGTGCCAGCAGGACTAGCGGGGGTACCGGGGAGCTGTTTTTT. It yields the protein CASRTSGGTGELFF.

The chain has TRBV9 and TRBJ2-7, with 8 bases identical to TRBD2. The germline V gene encodes CDR1 SGDLS and CDR2 YYNGEE. V lost 4 bases to trimming and J lost 0 bases; unmatched junction nucleotides: 6. CDR3 length: 15 residues. Here the CDR3 DNA reads TGTGCCAGCAGCCCGGGGGGGGGCAGCTCCTACGAGCAGTACTTC. Amino acid sequence: CASSPGGGSSYEQYF.

The V call is TRBV21-1, the J call TRBJ1-1; the D call in the table, TRBD1, was not verified against the DNA. TRBV21-1 is flagged as a pseudogene. This CDR3 contains 11 residues. CDR3 residues: CASSKAQGRFF. The CDR3 region has the DNA TGTGCCAGCAGCAAAGCACAGGGTCGCTTCTTT.

This clonotype has just a few counts. The chain employs TRBV20-1 and TRBJ2-2; D might be TRBD2 (6 bases). The CDR3 is 13 amino acids. Germline lookup yields CDR1 DFQATT and CDR2 SNEGSKA (reference sequence). This CDR3 is CSARISGTEELFF. DNA of the CDR3: TGCAGCGCACGTATTAGTGGGACTGAGGAGCTGTTTTTT.

Ten or more counts support this clonotype. The chain is built from TRBV3-1 and TRBJ2-7, with TRBD2 as a possible D gene (6 bases). Germline assignment: CDR1 LGHDT and CDR2 YNNKEL (reference sequence). The CDR3 is made up of 14 amino acids. The V and J ends lost 7 bases and 4 bases respectively, with 17 bases between them. The CDR3 region is CASTNTREQYEQYF. CDR3 coding DNA: TGTGCCAGCACCAATACGCGGGAACAATACGAGCAGTACTTC.

This clonotype has ten or more counts. The chain employs TRBV29-1 and TRBJ2-2; D may be TRBD1 or TRBD2 (5 bases each). The germline CDR1 and CDR2 sequences are SQVTM and ANQGSEA. Trimming took off 6 bases at V and 5 bases at J, with 22 bases between the two ends. This CDR3 comprises 16 residues. This CDR3 is CSVEIPGRNWTGELFF. In DNA, the CDR3 is TGCAGCGTCGAAATCCCGGGACGGAACTGGACCGGGGAGCTGTTTTTT.

This chain connects TRBV11-3 to TRBJ2-1, with no clear D. Per germline, CDR1 SGHNT and CDR2 YENEEA. This CDR3 is built from 15 residues. V lost 0 bases and J 9 bases, leaving 15 bases between the germline ends. The CDR3 region is CASSLDRGSWGEQFF. CDR3 DNA sequence: TGTGCCAGCAGCTTAGATCGTGGGTCGTGGGGTGAGCAGTTCTTC.

This clonotype has a handful of counts. The CDR3 coding sequence is TGTGCCAGCAGTTTTCCGGGAGGACGGTCAGATACGCAGTATTTT. Protein: CASSFPGGRSDTQYF. The chain joins TRBV28 to TRBJ2-3, with 7 positions matching TRBD2. Germline CDR1 is MDHEN and CDR2 is SYDVKM. The CDR3 runs 15 residues. V was pared by 3 bases and J by 4 bases, with 7 bases of the junction left unmatched.

The chain uses TRBV6-1 and TRBJ2-4; possibly TRBD1 for D (6 bases). This CDR3 comprises 16 residues. The V gene's germline CDR1 is MNHNS and CDR2 SASEGT. Trimming took off 4 bases at V and 3 bases at J, with 16 bases between the two ends. The CDR3 loop reads CASSAMGQSGKNIQYF. The CDR3 coding sequence is TGTGCCAGCAGTGCGATGGGACAATCGGGCAAAAACATTCAGTACTTC.

This clonotype appeared many times. The chain combines TRBV6-6 with TRBJ1-5; weak D call: TRBD1 (5 bases). The CDR3 is made up of 17 amino acids. Trimming left V 7 bases short and J 2 bases short, with 21 bases between. Germline V gives CDR1 MNHNY, CDR2 SVGAGI (reference sequence). The CDR3 sequence: CASTPPTGTVGNQPQHF. DNA of the CDR3: TGTGCCAGCACCCCTCCCACAGGAACCGTTGGCAATCAGCCCCAGCATTTT.

This clonotype was recorded at least ten times. The rearrangement joins TRBV10-3 to TRBJ2-3; D possibly corresponds to TRBD2 (5 bases). Trimming stripped 2 bases from V and 6 bases from J, with 18 bases between. The CDR3 is 16 amino acids. CDR1 and CDR2 from the germline V gene are ENHRY and SYGVKD. The CDR3 region has the DNA TGTGCCATCAGTGAGCCTATGGCCGGAGGTGGGGATACGCAGTATTTT. This encodes CAISEPMAGGGDTQYF.

This clonotype has a single count. The junction differs from germline at one of its ends, possibly a read error. The chain employs TRBV13 and TRBJ2-2; TRBD2 matches at 8 bases. CDR3 size: 14 residues. Looked up from germline, CDR1 is PRHDT and CDR2 is FYEKMQ (reference sequence). The DNA for the CDR3 is TGTGCCAGCGCTACGGGACTAGTTGGCGGGGAGCTGTCTTTT. Its translation is CASATGLVGGELSF.

There are many counts of this clonotype. This chain joins TRBV7-9 and TRBJ1-4; D is unresolved. Germline CDR1 reads SEHNR; CDR2 reads FQNEAQ (reference sequence). CDR3 length equals 15 residues. V lost 1 base and J 3 bases, leaving 9 bases between the germline ends. In DNA form, the CDR3 reads TGTGCCAGCAGCTTAGGCGGACGACCTAATGAAAAACTGTTTTTT. It codes for CASSLGGRPNEKLFF.

In this sample, this clonotype turned up a few times. The CDR3 nucleotides read TGTGCCAGCAGCTTGGGCCAGGGGTACTATGGCTACACCTTC. Translation gives CASSLGQGYYGYTF. This sequence joins TRBV5-8 and TRBJ1-2, with D perhaps matching TRBD1 (6 bases). V lost 0 bases to trimming and J lost 3 bases, with 9 bases between them. This CDR3 has 14 amino acids. Germline V gene lookup returns CDR1 SGHTS and CDR2 YDEGEE.

The chain carries TRBV11-2 and TRBJ2-1; D uncertain. The CDR3 runs 11 residues. V lost 5 bases, J lost 5 bases, and 4 bases lay in between. Germline V CDR1 and CDR2: SGHAT, FQNNGV. The CDR3 spells CASSVHNEQFF. The CDR3 bases are TGTGCCAGCAGCGTGCACAATGAGCAGTTCTTC.

This clonotype has only a few counts. The chain couples TRBV6-1 to TRBJ1-6, with 9 bases fitting TRBD1. Germline CDR1 is MNHNS and CDR2 is SASEGT. The CDR3 has 15 residues. V shed 3 bases and J 8 bases; nucleotides not matched to a gene: 5. The CDR3 spells CASSETGTGHSPLHF. CDR3 DNA sequence: TGTGCCAGCAGTGAGACCGGGACAGGGCATTCACCCCTCCACTTT.

This clonotype was detected ten times or more. The chain has TRBV6-1 and TRBJ2-7; D remains unclear. The length of the CDR3 is 13 residues. With 4 bases removed from V and 2 bases from J, the gap between germline ends came to 9 bases. From germline, CDR1 is MNHNS and CDR2 SASEGT. As DNA, the CDR3 is TGTGCCAGCAGTGTCGGCAGAACCTACGAGCAGTACTTC. Amino acids: CASSVGRTYEQYF.

Only a few counts were recorded for this clonotype. The chain couples TRBV2 to TRBJ1-6; D gene uncertain. Germline loops: CDR1 SNHLY, CDR2 FYNNEI. Trimming stripped 4 bases from V and 7 bases from J, with 11 bases between. The CDR3 is 14 residues long. CDR3 region: CASSGRVPNSPLHF. In nucleotides, the CDR3 is TGTGCCAGCAGTGGTCGGGTCCCCAATTCACCCCTCCACTTT.

This clonotype was seen more than once but under ten times. The CDR3 coding sequence is TGTGCCAGCAGACACAGAAGGGGATGGAGTTACACCTTC. It translates to CASRHRRGWSYTF. This sequence joins TRBV28 and TRBJ1-2; a weak D match, TRBD1 (5 bases). Trimming removed 6 bases at V and 11 bases at J, with 19 bases between. There are 13 residues in the CDR3. Looked up from germline, CDR1 is MDHEN and CDR2 is SYDVKM.

In its sample, this clonotype was seen a few times. The chain joins TRBV5-1 to TRBJ2-5; no definite D call. The CDR3 has 15 amino acids. V was pared by 0 bases and J by 5 bases, with 14 bases between. Germline-derived CDR1 and CDR2 are SGHRS and YFSETQ. The CDR3 reads CASSLDPGTSETQYF. In DNA form, the CDR3 reads TGCGCCAGCAGCTTGGACCCGGGTACGTCGGAGACCCAGTACTTC.

The table lists this clonotype with a few counts. This chain connects TRBV5-4 to TRBJ1-1; D is unclear. Trimming cost V 7 bases and J 8 bases, with 18 bases left between them. This CDR3 spans 13 amino acids. The germline V gene has CDR1 SGHNT and CDR2 YYREEE (reference sequence). CDR3 nucleotides: TGTGCCAGCGGGCCTCCCCGCGCACCCGAAGCTTTCTTT. As protein: CASGPPRAPEAFF.

The genes are TRBV7-6 and TRBJ1-1; D is undetermined. Trimming shortened V by 0 bases and J by 3 bases, and 8 bases separated the two germline ends. CDR1 is SGHVS, CDR2 FNYEAQ, per germline. This CDR3 spans 14 amino acids. For the CDR3, the DNA is TGTGCCAGCAGCTTAGCGGCGGGATACACTGAAGCTTTCTTT. Translated, it gives CASSLAAGYTEAFF.

This clonotype was detected ten times or more. The J gene is TRBJ2-3, the V gene TRBV24-1; 9 bases align to TRBD2. V lost 1 base, J lost 2 bases, and 6 bases stayed unmatched. CDR3 size: 17 residues. Germline CDR1 KGHDR, CDR2 SFDVKD. CDR3 sequence reads: CATSDLGLAGPTDTQYF. CDR3 coding DNA: TGTGCCACCAGTGATTTAGGTCTAGCGGGGCCCACAGATACGCAGTATTTT.

This clonotype showed up many times. This chain joins TRBV11-2 and TRBJ2-7, with unresolved D. Germline V lookup: CDR1 SGHAT, CDR2 FQNNGV. Trimming cost V 4 bases and J 3 bases, with 4 bases left between them. The CDR3 totals 11 residues. The CDR3 region is CASSSVYEQYF. CDR3 in DNA: TGTGCCAGCAGCTCGGTCTACGAGCAGTACTTC.

This clonotype was recorded many times. The rearrangement links TRBV4-3 to TRBJ2-7; D is perhaps TRBD1 (6 bases). The CDR3 is 16 amino acids. V gave up 3 bases and J gave up 5 bases, with 20 bases separating them. Looked up from germline, CDR1 is LGHNA and CDR2 is YSLEER. For the CDR3, the DNA is TGCGCCAGCAGCCAGGCTACAGGGACACGGTCTAACGAGCAGTACTTC. Translation gives CASSQATGTRSNEQYF.

Many counts were recorded for this clonotype. The chain has TRBV7-2 and TRBJ2-1, with D possibly being TRBD2 (6 bases). The ends were cut back, 3 bases at V and 2 bases at J, with 11 bases in the middle. The CDR3 sequence is 15 residues long. Germline V CDR1 and CDR2: SGHTA, FQGNSA. CDR3 protein: CASSLEGTPYNEQFF. In DNA, the CDR3 is TGTGCCAGCAGCTTGGAGGGAACCCCCTACAATGAGCAGTTCTTC.